A selection of T cell receptor beta chains follows, all from one sample in a study of T cells in narcolepsy. The table came from immunoSEQ multiplex PCR; TCRdb's copy has only in-frame clones and leaves some out. This sample has some 25,000 clones; about 85% occur once, and the top ten carry 1.3%. The sample was CD45RA- memory CD4+ T cells from PBMCs. Receptor source: a human donor with narcolepsy. Both conserved end residues are part of each CDR3. A D gene is named only where the DNA matches it firmly. The size field is filled for only some rows; it gives once, few, many or a size class.

TRBV5-1	TRBJ2-5	few	NA	15	CASSLWAGSQETQYF	TGCGCCAGCAGCTTGTGGGCGGGGAGCCAAGAGACCCAGTACTTC
TRBV7-8	TRBJ2-7	NA	NA	12	CASSPPSYEQYF	TGTGCCAGCAGCCCGCCGAGCTACGAGCAGTACTTC
TRBV2	TRBJ2-5	NA	TRBD2	13	CASNAGDVETQYF	TGTGCCAGCAACGCGGGAGATGTGGAGACCCAGTACTTC
TRBV30	TRBJ2-5	NA	TRBD2	17	CAWSPPTSGRLGETQYF	TGTGCCTGGAGCCCCCCGACTAGCGGGAGGCTCGGGGAGACCCAGTACTTC
TRBV7-2	TRBJ2-7	NA	NA	15	CASSLAGRGDYEQYF	TGTGCCAGCAGCTTAGCGGGGCGCGGAGACTACGAGCAGTACTTC
TRBV6-5	TRBJ2-5	once	TRBD2	11	CASTGGKTQYF	TGTGCCAGCACGGGGGGTAAGACCCAGTACTTC
TRBV20-1	TRBJ2-7	NA	NA	11	CSARRGYEQYF	TGCAGTGCTAGACGGGGCTACGAGCAGTACTTC
TRBV6-1	TRBJ1-5	NA	NA	14	CASSGSQAGQPQHF	TGCGCCAGCAGTGGTTCACAGGCAGGCCAGCCCCAGCATTTT
TRBV7-2	TRBJ2-7	NA	TRBD2	13	CASSLEYPLAGYF	TGTGCCAGCAGCTTAGAATACCCTCTAGCGGGGTACTTC
TRBV5-1	TRBJ2-1	NA	NA	14	CASSLGGDYNEQFF	TGCGCCAGCAGCTTGGGCGGGGATTACAATGAGCAGTTCTTC
TRBV9	TRBJ2-2	NA	NA	14	CASSDAGDTGELFF	TGTGCCAGCAGCGATGCAGGGGATACCGGGGAGCTGTTTTTT
TRBV7-3	TRBJ1-5	NA	NA	15	CASSPAGGINQPQHF	TGTGCCAGCAGCCCCGCCGGGGGGATCAATCAGCCCCAGCATTTT
TRBV5-4	TRBJ2-2	NA	TRBD2	16	CASSLWGLANTGELFF	TGTGCCAGCAGCTTGTGGGGACTAGCGAACACCGGGGAGCTGTTTTTT
TRBV9	TRBJ2-3	NA	NA	14	CASSPGSNTDTQYF	TGTGCCAGCAGCCCCGGGTCCAACACAGATACGCAGTATTTT
TRBV6-1	TRBJ2-3	NA	TRBD2	15	CASSLAGGSVDTQYF	TGTGCCAGCAGTTTAGCGGGAGGGAGCGTAGATACGCAGTATTTT
TRBV4-1	TRBJ2-1	NA	NA	17	CANSQTYPELPYNEQFF	TGCGCCAACAGCCAAACCTACCCGGAACTACCATACAATGAGCAGTTCTTC
TRBV7-3	TRBJ2-5	NA	TRBD2	14	CASSFSPGGRTQYF	TGTGCCAGCAGCTTTAGTCCGGGAGGGCGGACCCAGTACTTC
TRBV6-1	TRBJ1-5	NA	NA	13	CASSDRFDQPQHF	TGTGCCAGCAGCGACAGGTTCGATCAGCCCCAGCATTTT
TRBV6-5	TRBJ1-1	NA	NA	15	CASRPPGHGGYEASF	TGTGCCAGCAGACCGCCGGGACATGGAGGATATGAAGCTTCCTTT
TRBV28	TRBJ1-4	NA	NA	16	CASSLAINIPNEKLFF	TGTGCCAGCAGTTTAGCAATCAACATACCTAATGAAAAACTGTTTTTT
TRBV30	TRBJ2-3	once	NA	15	CAWSYYSPGTDTQYF	TGTGCCTGGAGTTACTACTCACCGGGCACAGATACGCAGTATTTT
TRBV25-1	TRBJ2-3	NA	TRBD2	17	CASSVGEGLAGLDTQYF	TGTGCCAGCAGCGTGGGGGAGGGACTAGCGGGACTTGATACGCAGTATTTT
TRBV9	TRBJ1-4	NA	NA	13	CASSVAMSEKLFF	TGTGCCAGCAGCGTAGCCATGAGTGAAAAACTGTTTTTT
TRBV9	TRBJ1-1	NA	NA	14	CASSVVAENTEAFF	TGTGCCAGCAGCGTAGTGGCAGAGAACACTGAAGCTTTCTTT
TRBV2	TRBJ1-4	NA	TRBD1	15	CASSELAGGNEKLFF	TGTGCCAGCAGTGAATTGGCAGGGGGCAATGAAAAACTGTTTTTT
TRBV7-9	TRBJ2-5	NA	TRBD1	14	CASRSKQGGETQYF	TGTGCCAGCAGATCAAAACAGGGGGGAGAGACCCAGTACTTC
TRBV5-4	TRBJ2-5	NA	TRBD2	16	CASSLGLDGLSETQYF	TGTGCCAGCAGCTTAGGACTAGATGGGCTGTCGGAGACCCAGTACTTC
TRBV27	TRBJ1-5	few	NA	15	CASSFEGTFNQPQHF	TGTGCCAGCAGTTTCGAAGGGACTTTCAATCAGCCCCAGCATTTT
TRBV20-1	TRBJ2-5	few	NA	11	CSAQDQETQYF	TGCAGTGCTCAGGACCAAGAGACCCAGTACTTC